Listed below are T cell receptor beta chains from one sample, sequenced in a study of response to subunit inactivated influenza vaccine. Each CDR3 protein is one row after TCRdb ran MiXCR on the RT-PCR reads. Among 500,000 to 600,000 distinct CDR3 sequences, around 8% were seen once, and the ten largest hold 10% to 15%. This material consisted of PBMCs from blood, taken less than 30 months after vaccination. The source is a man between 50 and 75 years old who received an inactivated influenza vaccine. CDR3s include the opening cysteine and the closing phenylalanine or tryptophan. The D gene is left open where the match is weak. Where a row states a size, it is once, few, many or the class of an expanded clone; other rows omit it.

clone_size cdr3_length j_call v_call d_call cdr3_nt cdr3_aa
- 14 TRBJ2-3 TRBV7-2 TRBD1 TGTGCCAGCAGGCAGGGGGCTAGCACAGATACGCAGTATTTT CASRQGASTDTQYF
- 14 TRBJ1-2 TRBV20-1 TRBD1 TGCAGTGCAAACTACAGGGGGCTCATCTATGGCTACACCTTC CSANYRGLIYGYTF
many 15 TRBJ2-5 TRBV12-3/TRBV12-4 TRBD2 TGTGCCAGCAGTTTCAGTCTAGCGGTACAAGAGACCCAGTACTTC CASSFSLAVQETQYF
- 15 TRBJ2-1 TRBV20-1 TRBD2 TGCAGTGCTGGGACTAGCGGGAGCTCCTACAATGAGCAGTTCTTC CSAGTSGSSYNEQFF
few 15 TRBJ2-7 TRBV6-2/TRBV6-3 - TGTGCCAGCAGTTACTCGCCCCAAGGGGACTACGAGCAGTACTTC CASSYSPQGDYEQYF
- 15 TRBJ2-1 TRBV6-2/TRBV6-3 TRBD1 TGTGCCAGCAGTTACTCGAACAGGGGGCAGAGTGAGCAGTTCTTC CASSYSNRGQSEQFF
- 15 TRBJ2-1 TRBV7-9 - TGTGCCAGCAGTTCCGGGATTAGTACCTACAATGAGCAGTTCTTC CASSSGISTYNEQFF
few 12 TRBJ2-5 TRBV6-1 - TGTGCCAGCAGTGAAGCAGCGAAGACCCAGTACTTC CASSEAAKTQYF
- 17 TRBJ2-6 TRBV10-2 - TGCGCCAGCAGTGACAGGAGTTACCTCTCTGGGGCCAACGTCCTGACTTTC CASSDRSYLSGANVLTF
few 11 TRBJ1-1 TRBV20-1 - TGCAGTGGGGCAGGACCCACTGAAGCTTTCTTT CSGAGPTEAFF
few 14 TRBJ1-1 TRBV7-9 - TGTGCCAGCAGCTTATGGCGGGGAGAGAGTGAAGCTTTCTTT CASSLWRGESEAFF
- 13 TRBJ2-1 TRBV27 - TGTGCCAGCAAAACAGGCACCCACAATGAGCAGTTCTTC CASKTGTHNEQFF
few 15 TRBJ1-5 TRBV19 - TGTGCCAGTAGTATTCCTGGGTATAGCAATCAGCCCCAGCATTTT CASSIPGYSNQPQHF
few 12 TRBJ2-1 TRBV6-2/TRBV6-3 - TGTGCCAGCAGCCATACTAGAGCTGAGCAGTTCTTC CASSHTRAEQFF
few 14 TRBJ1-2 TRBV6-1 - TGTGCCAGCACCCAAGTGAGGACTTACTATGGCTACACCTTC CASTQVRTYYGYTF
few 16 TRBJ1-6 TRBV7-2 TRBD1 TGTGCCAGCAGCTTATATGTGTCCAGGGGGGAGTCACCCCTCCACTTT CASSLYVSRGESPLHF
few 14 TRBJ1-5 TRBV5-5 - TGTGCCAGCAGCTTGTTCGTAGGCAATCAGCCCCAGCATTTT CASSLFVGNQPQHF
- 12 TRBJ1-1 TRBV12-3/TRBV12-4 - TGTGCCAGCATCAGGGGGAACACTGAAGCTTTCTTT CASIRGNTEAFF
many 14 TRBJ2-5 TRBV7-8 - TGTGCCAGCAGCCGATCGTCCCCCTGGGAGACCCAGTACTTC CASSRSSPWETQYF
- 13 TRBJ1-1 TRBV3-1 - TGTGCCAGCAGCCAAGGGGGGGGCGCTGAAGCTTTCTTT CASSQGGGAEAFF
many 15 TRBJ2-2 TRBV20-1 TRBD1 TGCAGTGCTAGAGGGGGACAGGGGAACACCGGGGAGCTGTTTTTT CSARGGQGNTGELFF
few 15 TRBJ1-2 TRBV4-3 - TGCGCCAGCAGCCAAGTCCCAGTCTCGAACTATGGCTACACCTTC CASSQVPVSNYGYTF